Given below is one T cell receptor (beta chain) in context. What it recognizes is unknown. An end of the junction does not agree with germline; a read error may underlie this. The data belong to a study of T cell repertoires in cytomegalovirus infection. The CDR3 length is 15 residues. Germline CDR1 is MNHEY and CDR2 is SMNVEV (reference sequence). Via MiXCR, TCRdb re-called the reads, giving one row per CDR3 protein. The sample carries hundreds of thousands of distinct CDR3 sequences, about a third recorded once. This sequence originates from a human donor in good health (CMV status not recorded). Some clones in this sample may be carry-over from other donors' samples. V gene TRBV27 combines with J gene TRBJ2-3; 10 nucleotides align to TRBD2. The sequencing here drew on cultured CD8+ T cells from PBMCs, taken from culture after CMV antigen stimulation. This chain's CDR3 is CAGSLAGGFTDTQYF. The CDR3 DNA reads TGTGCCGGCAGTTTAGCGGGGGGATTCACAGATACGCAGTATTTT.